The rows below give T cell receptor beta chains drawn from one sample of a study of T cell responses to AZD1222 COVID-19 vaccine. Using immunoSEQ multiplex PCR, the repertoire was profiled, and TCRdb retains in-frame clones only, with some absent. The table lists over 100,000 clones, around 90% of them singletons. Source: peripheral blood, taken 28 days after the second AZD1222 dose. Receptors were obtained from an adult who received the AZD1222 COVID-19 vaccine. Both conserved end residues are part of each CDR3. Size tells how often a clone was seen (once, few, many) or the class of an expanded clone, and some rows leave it out.

abundance: -; j_gene: TRBJ1-2; v_gene: TRBV15; CDR3aa: CATSRERTVYGYTF
abundance: -; j_gene: TRBJ1-2; v_gene: TRBV3-1/TRBV3-2; CDR3aa: CASSQPEGVPLTGYTF
abundance: -; j_gene: TRBJ2-7; v_gene: TRBV18; CDR3aa: CASSLGTGNSGYEQYF
abundance: -; j_gene: TRBJ2-6; v_gene: TRBV5-1; CDR3aa: CASSPTGASGANVLTF
abundance: -; j_gene: TRBJ1-2; v_gene: TRBV6-5; CDR3aa: CASSPEGPLYGYTF
abundance: few; j_gene: TRBJ1-2; v_gene: TRBV7-2; CDR3aa: CASSLQGGNYGYTF
abundance: -; j_gene: TRBJ1-1; v_gene: TRBV29-1; CDR3aa: CSVGGEKGAAFF
abundance: once; j_gene: TRBJ2-1; v_gene: TRBV5-1; CDR3aa: CASRIRDLPLNEQFF
abundance: few; j_gene: TRBJ1-6; v_gene: TRBV19; CDR3aa: CASSNRYNSPLHF
abundance: -; j_gene: TRBJ2-7; v_gene: TRBV2; CDR3aa: CASSGSGYEQYF
abundance: -; j_gene: TRBJ1-2; v_gene: TRBV18; CDR3aa: CASSSLTGSYGYTF
abundance: -; j_gene: TRBJ1-2; v_gene: TRBV18; CDR3aa: CASSPQGPNYGYTF
abundance: -; j_gene: TRBJ2-7; v_gene: TRBV28; CDR3aa: CASRPSGSTYEQYF
abundance: -; j_gene: TRBJ1-5; v_gene: TRBV5-6; CDR3aa: CASSLGSGNQPQHF
abundance: -; j_gene: TRBJ2-1; v_gene: TRBV4-1; CDR3aa: CASSQDGSSPGEQFF
abundance: -; j_gene: TRBJ2-5; v_gene: TRBV19; CDR3aa: CASSIGARGETQYF
abundance: -; j_gene: TRBJ2-7; v_gene: TRBV13; CDR3aa: CASSFRQDSYEQYF